Reported below is one T cell receptor beta chain. The CDR3 spans 11 residues. The germline CDR1 and CDR2 sequences are SQVTM and ANQGSEA. V lost 7 bases to trimming and J lost 3 bases, with 8 bases between them. This PCR relied on a set of 60 Vbeta primers and 13 Jbeta primers. Some clones are missing from TCRdb's copy, which holds only in-frame ones; the method was immunoSEQ multiplex PCR. The data hold 150,000 to 200,000 clones, with around 78% observed a single time. The entry originates in a study of cytomegalovirus exposure and HLA in healthy donors. The chain recombines TRBV29-1 with TRBJ2-3; tentatively, D is TRBD1 (6 bases). The sequence was obtained from a man between 25 and 39 years old in good health and CMV-seronegative. The material sequenced was PBMCs. As DNA, the CDR3 is TGCAGCGGAGGACAGACAGATACGCAGTATTTT. Its translation: CSGGQTDTQYF.